The next 29 T cell receptor beta chains were all read from a single sample in a study of shared clonotypes between healthy human individuals. Measured with immunoSEQ multiplex PCR; TCRdb has only the in-frame clones, and not every one. The sample records some 380,000 clones, about 97% being singletons. What was sequenced was memory CD8+ T cells sorted from blood. Described subset: CD45RO+ cells pooled with CCR7-negative TemRA cells. All receptors come from a man aged 25 to 45 in good health.

The chain links TRBV29-1 to TRBJ2-5; unclear D gene. Between the trimmed V and J ends, which lost 4 bases and 0 bases, there was a span of 6 bases. This CDR3 has 12 amino acids. CDR1 SQVTM and CDR2 ANQGSEA come from the germline V gene. CDR3 in amino acids: CSVVRNQETQYF. In DNA, the CDR3 is TGCAGCGTTGTAAGGAACCAAGAGACCCAGTACTTC.

The V and J genes are TRBV7-3 and TRBJ2-2; D is unclear. The CDR3 consists of 21 residues. Per the germline V gene, CDR1 is SGHTA and CDR2 is FQGTGA. With 1 base removed from V and 2 bases from J, the gap between germline ends came to 26 bases. The CDR3 is CASSLRTGWAATYYNTGELFF. The CDR3 nucleotides are TGTGCCAGCAGCTTAAGAACGGGTTGGGCTGCAACCTATTATAACACCGGGGAGCTGTTTTTT. The complete variable domain, with remaining parts taken from reference TRBV7-3 and TRBJ2-2, reads GAGVSQTPSNKVTEKGKYVELRCDPISGHTALYWYRQSLGQGPEFLIYFQGTGAADDSGLPNDRFFAVRPEGSVSTLKIQRTERGDSAVYLCASSLRTGWAATYYNTGELFFGEGSRLTVL.

The chain has TRBV21-1 and TRBJ1-3; TRBD1, as called in the table, went unchecked against the DNA. TRBV21-1 is reported as a pseudogene. The CDR3 sequence is 17 residues long. CDR3 in DNA: TGTGCCAGCAGCAAAGAAGGGACAGGCTCGAAGGAAAACACCATATATTTT. Protein: CASSKEGTGSKENTIYF.

This chain uses TRBV7-8 with TRBJ2-5; either TRBD1 or TRBD2 may supply D (7 bases each). The germline CDR1 and CDR2 sequences are SGHVS and FQNEAQ. The V and J ends lost 1 base and 5 bases respectively, with 17 bases between them. There are 16 residues in the CDR3. CDR3 coding DNA: TGTGCCAGCAGCTTAGGGGGGAGGGGGCGCCGGGAGACCCAGTACTTC. This sequence encodes CASSLGGRGRRETQYF.

This clone was seen only a few times. The CDR3, as DNA: TGTGCCAGCAGCCTGGGACTAGTTTACGAGCAGTACTTC. Residues: CASSLGLVYEQYF. J is TRBJ2-7 and V is TRBV7-9; 8 bases are shared with TRBD2. The junction had 4 bases not matched to a gene; V was cut back by 5 bases and J by 4 bases. There are 13 residues in the CDR3. The V gene's germline CDR1 is SEHNR and CDR2 FQNEAQ (reference sequence).

The chain carries TRBV9 and TRBJ1-5; the D is unclear. There are 14 residues in the CDR3. The germline V and J ends were trimmed by 0 bases and 6 bases, with 10 bases remaining between them. The germline gives CDR1 SGDLS, CDR2 YYNGEE. Written as DNA, the CDR3 is TGTGCCAGCAGCGTAGAGACCCCATTTCAGCCCCAGCATTTT. Its translation: CASSVETPFQPQHF.

CDR3 region: CASSIKGYGYTF. CDR3 coding DNA: TGTGCCAGTAGTATTAAGGGCTATGGCTACACCTTC. This chain joins TRBV19 and TRBJ1-2; D remains unclear. This CDR3 has 12 residues. CDR1 and CDR2 from the germline V gene are LNHDA and SQIVND (reference sequence). The V end lost 3 bases, the J end lost 4 bases, and 6 bases lay between the germline ends.

The chain has TRBV11-3 and TRBJ2-7, with unresolved D. The germline gives CDR1 SGHNT, CDR2 YENEEA. CDR3 length equals 10 residues. V was trimmed by 0 bases and J by 6 bases, leaving 0 bases between them. The CDR3 DNA reads as TGTGCCAGCAGCTTAGACGAGCAGTACTTC. Protein product: CASSLDEQYF.

This chain links TRBV28 with TRBJ1-2, with 7 bases matching TRBD1. Germline V gene sequence: CDR1 MDHEN, CDR2 SYDVKM. The ends lost 7 bases at V and 6 bases at J; junction bases unmatched: 8. This CDR3 has 13 residues. The CDR3 DNA follows: TGTGCCAGCACCCGGCAGGGGGTTGATGGCTACACCTTC. Its protein product is CASTRQGVDGYTF.

The gene calls are TRBV9 and TRBJ2-3; D perhaps matches TRBD2 (5 bases). Trimming removed 6 bases at V and 4 bases at J, with 18 bases between. This CDR3 is built from 15 residues. Germline assignment: CDR1 SGDLS and CDR2 YYNGEE. CDR3 DNA sequence: TGTGCCAGCACCCAGACTGAGGGCATTGCAGATACGCAGTATTTT. Protein sequence: CASTQTEGIADTQYF. Full variable domain (missing parts from reference TRBV9 and TRBJ2-3): DSGVTQTPKHLITATGQRVTLRCSPRSGDLSVYWYQQSLDQGLQFLIQYYNGEERAKGNILERFSAQQFPDLHSELNLSSLELGDSALYFCASTQTEGIADTQYFGPGTRLTVL.

The gene calls are TRBV28 and TRBJ1-5; 9 nucleotides align to TRBD1. CDR1 MDHEN and CDR2 SYDVKM come from the germline V gene. The ends lost 6 bases at V and 3 bases at J; junction bases unmatched: 6. This CDR3 region has 15 residues. The CDR3 protein is CASSPGTGNNQPQHF. As DNA, the CDR3 is TGTGCCAGCAGCCCCGGGACAGGGAACAATCAGCCCCAGCATTTT.

This clone was detected only once. V usage is TRBV4-1 and J usage is TRBJ2-3; D call uncertain. The CDR3 consists of 11 residues. Germline loops: CDR1 MGHRA, CDR2 YSYEKL. Trimming pared 6 bases from V and 11 bases from J, leaving 12 bases between. CDR3 sequence reads: CASSPPAWQYF. The DNA of the CDR3 is TGCGCCAGCAGTCCTCCCGCGTGGCAGTATTTT.

The chain has TRBV19 and TRBJ1-5; 10 bases align to TRBD1. CDR1 is LNHDA and CDR2 is SQIVND in the germline V gene (reference sequence). J lost 7 bases, V lost 7 bases, and 10 bases had no gene match. There are 15 residues in the CDR3. The CDR3 DNA is TGTGCCAGTACCCCGGGACAGGGGCGTTGGCAGCCCCAGCATTTT. This encodes CASTPGQGRWQPQHF.

V is TRBV18 and J is TRBJ2-5; D gene uncertain. V gave up 0 bases and J gave up 1 base, with 9 bases separating them. CDR3 length: 15 residues. From germline, CDR1 is KGHSH and CDR2 LQKENI. The CDR3 coding sequence is TGTGCCAGCTCACCACCGAAGGTCCTCCAAGAGACCCAGTACTTC. Translated: CASSPPKVLQETQYF.

CDR3 sequence (DNA): TGTGCCAGCAGCTTATCCGGGACAGGGGGCTACGAGCAGTACTTC. Translating it yields CASSLSGTGGYEQYF. J is TRBJ2-7 and V is TRBV11-3, with TRBD1 matching over 11 bases. The CDR3 is made up of 15 amino acids. J gave up 3 bases and V 2 bases, and 3 bases lay outside the gene matches. Germline-derived CDR1 and CDR2 are SGHNT and YENEEA.

The genes are TRBV11-2 and TRBJ2-4, with TRBD2 as a possible D gene (5 bases). V was clipped by 3 bases and J by 6 bases, with 15 bases between them. This CDR3 has 15 residues. Germline assignment: CDR1 SGHAT and CDR2 FQNNGV. CDR3 DNA: TGTGCCAGCAGCTTGCAGAGCCTAGCTTCAAACATTCAGTACTTC. Translating it yields CASSLQSLASNIQYF. Supplemented by reference TRBV11-2 and TRBJ2-4, the full variable domain reads EAGVAQSPRYKIIEKRQSVAFWCNPISGHATLYWYQQILGQGPKLLIQFQNNGVVDDSQLPKDRFSAERLKGVDSTLKIQPAKLEDSAVYLCASSLQSLASNIQYFGAGTRLSVL.

V gene TRBV5-4 combines with J gene TRBJ2-7; the D gene is possibly TRBD2 (5 bases). This CDR3 region has 13 residues. V was pared by 0 bases and J by 2 bases, with 6 bases between. Germline lookup yields CDR1 SGHNT and CDR2 YYREEE (reference sequence). CDR3 region: CASSLGRAYEQYF. CDR3 DNA: TGTGCCAGCAGCTTGGGGCGGGCCTACGAGCAGTACTTC.

Note on this clone: The identical CDR3 is also encoded by other nucleotide sequences in the sample. V gene TRBV30 combines with J gene TRBJ2-7; D ambiguous. V dropped 1 base and J dropped 4 bases, with 5 bases sitting between them. The CDR3 consists of 11 residues. CDR1 is GTSNPN and CDR2 is SVGIG in the germline V gene (reference sequence). In DNA form, the CDR3 reads TGTGCCTGGAGTGCCGGGTACGAGCAGTACTTC. As protein: CAWSAGYEQYF.

The chain recombines TRBV5-1 with TRBJ2-7, with 11 bases matching TRBD2. Germline lookup yields CDR1 SGHRS and CDR2 YFSETQ. CDR3 size: 15 residues. Losses at the gene ends were 3 bases for V and 3 bases for J; bases not matched to a gene: 5. The CDR3 is CASSSVAGGNYEQYF. In nucleotides, the CDR3 is TGCGCCAGCAGCTCGGTAGCGGGAGGGAACTACGAGCAGTACTTC.

The V and J genes are TRBV28 and TRBJ2-3, with a possible D match to TRBD2 (6 bases). Germline V gene data show CDR1 as MDHEN and CDR2 as SYDVKM. Deletions cut 5 bases from V and 0 bases from J, with 12 bases between. The CDR3 runs 15 residues. In DNA, the CDR3 is TGTGCCAGCAGTATACCGGGACTTAGCACAGATACGCAGTATTTT. Its translation is CASSIPGLSTDTQYF.

V gene TRBV5-6 combines with J gene TRBJ2-5; D may be TRBD1 or TRBD2 (5 bases each). Germline V gene sequence: CDR1 SGHDT, CDR2 YYEEEE. Between the trimmed V and J ends, which lost 7 bases and 4 bases, there was a span of 20 bases. This CDR3 has 15 amino acids. The CDR3 here is CASEGTEGIRETQYF. The CDR3 coding sequence is TGTGCCAGCGAGGGGACGGAAGGGATTAGAGAGACCCAGTACTTC.

The V gene is TRBV10-1, the J gene TRBJ2-1, with a weak D call TRBD1 (5 bases). CDR3 length: 14 amino acids. CDR1 WNHNN and CDR2 SYGVQD come from the germline V gene (reference sequence). Trimming removed 0 bases at V and 8 bases at J, with 11 bases between. CDR3 in amino acids: CASSESPGIDEQFF. The CDR3 DNA sequence: TGCGCCAGCAGTGAGTCCCCAGGGATCGATGAGCAGTTCTTC.

This rearrangement joins TRBV5-4 to TRBJ2-3, with a tentative D call TRBD2 (6 bases). The CDR3 consists of 16 residues. The V and J ends lost 0 bases and 0 bases respectively, with 11 bases between them. Germline V gene sequence: CDR1 SGHNT, CDR2 YYREEE (reference sequence). CDR3 DNA sequence: TGTGCCAGCAGCTTGGAAATGGGACTCAGCACAGATACGCAGTATTTT. It specifies CASSLEMGLSTDTQYF.

The chain recombines TRBV19 with TRBJ2-5, with D tentatively TRBD1 (5 bases). The CDR3 is 16 residues long. Per the germline V gene, CDR1 is LNHDA and CDR2 is SQIVND (reference sequence). Between the trimmed V and J ends, which lost 5 bases and 3 bases, there was a span of 19 bases. CDR3 sequence reads: CASSPLRVVGEETQYF. The CDR3 DNA is TGTGCCAGTAGTCCTCTTCGAGTCGTAGGGGAAGAGACCCAGTACTTC.

This chain joins TRBV5-1 and TRBJ2-2; 12 nucleotides agree with TRBD2. The V gene end was trimmed by 0 bases and the J gene end by 5 bases; junction bases not matched to a gene: 2. The CDR3 has 16 residues. Germline CDR1 and CDR2: SGHRS and YFSETQ. The CDR3 DNA follows: TGCGCCAGCAGCTTGGAGACTAGCGGGAGAACCGGGGAGCTGTTTTTT. It specifies CASSLETSGRTGELFF.

The chain has TRBV5-1 and TRBJ2-4; no reliable D call. This CDR3 comprises 15 residues. Between the trimmed V and J ends, which lost 0 bases and 0 bases, there was a span of 7 bases. Germline V CDR1 and CDR2: SGHRS, YFSETQ. The CDR3 is CASSLGVLAKNIQYF. The CDR3 nucleotides read TGCGCCAGCAGCTTGGGGGTATTAGCCAAAAACATTCAGTACTTC.

The V call is TRBV6-5, the J call TRBJ2-1, with 14 bases matching TRBD2. Germline V gives CDR1 MNHEY, CDR2 SVGAGI. Trimming cost V 5 bases and J 13 bases; bases outside gene matches: 7. CDR3 length: 14 amino acids. The CDR3 sequence: CASSPRLAGGPQFF. For the CDR3, the DNA is TGTGCCAGCAGTCCCAGACTAGCGGGAGGGCCCCAGTTCTTC.

This clone appeared a single time. The gene calls are TRBV7-3 and TRBJ2-4; D call uncertain. The CDR3 spans 17 residues. Trimming removed 5 bases from V and 1 base from J, with 18 bases in between. Germline CDR1 and CDR2: SGHTA and FQGTGA. CDR3 residues: CASSPPGQRRAKNIQYF. The CDR3 DNA reads TGTGCCAGCAGCCCCCCCGGGCAGAGAAGGGCCAAAAACATTCAGTACTTC.

The rearrangement joins TRBV19 to TRBJ1-1; no clear D gene. V was trimmed by 4 bases and J by 3 bases, leaving 12 bases between them. The CDR3 length is 14 residues. CDR1 is LNHDA and CDR2 is SQIVND in the germline V gene (reference sequence). In DNA form, the CDR3 reads TGTGCCAGTAGTAGGGGTGCATGGGACACTGAAGCTTTCTTT. Amino acid sequence: CASSRGAWDTEAFF.